A single sample is the source of the 25 T cell receptor beta chains below, sequenced in a study of blood T cell repertoires in COVID-19. Method: immunoSEQ multiplex PCR; TCRdb's copy keeps in-frame clones and lacks some. The sample consists of around 42,000 clones, around 81% of them appearing once. The sequencing sample was made of peripheral blood. These receptors all come from a woman at least 80 years old with acute or convalescent COVID-19.

The chain carries TRBV18 and TRBJ1-5; D is perhaps TRBD1 (6 bases). V dropped 3 bases and J dropped 3 bases, with 15 bases sitting between them. The germline CDR1 and CDR2 sequences are KGHSH and LQKENI. The CDR3 contains 16 residues. The CDR3 coding sequence is TGTGCCAGCTCACCTGATCTACAGGGTCACAATCAGCCCCAGCATTTT. It specifies CASSPDLQGHNQPQHF.

The rearrangement joins TRBV19 to TRBJ1-6; the D is unclear. CDR1 and CDR2 (germline): LNHDA, SQIVND (reference sequence). V was trimmed by 4 bases and J by 9 bases, leaving 16 bases between them. This CDR3 is built from 15 residues. The CDR3 protein is CASSTSKIWASPLHF. The DNA for the CDR3 is TGTGCCAGTAGTACATCTAAGATATGGGCTTCACCCCTCCACTTT.

This clone was detected only a few times. The CDR3 sequence is CASSSGQQETQYF. CDR3 coding DNA: TGTGCCAGCAGTTCCGGACAGCAAGAGACCCAGTACTTC. The chain joins TRBV28 to TRBJ2-5; maybe TRBD1 (6 bases). CDR3 length equals 13 residues. CDR1 and CDR2 (germline): MDHEN, SYDVKM. Trimming removed 4 bases from V and 2 bases from J, with 8 bases in between.

In this sample, this clone turned up a few times. This chain uses TRBV7-2 with TRBJ1-2, with 7 bases that match TRBD1. CDR3 size: 14 residues. The germline V gene encodes CDR1 SGHTA and CDR2 FQGNSA. Unmatched junction bases numbered 5, after V lost 3 bases and J lost 4 bases. In DNA form, the CDR3 reads TGTGCCAGCAGCTTGGGCGGGACAGCCTATGGCTACACCTTC. This translates into CASSLGGTAYGYTF.

The J gene is TRBJ2-3, the V gene TRBV6-2 or TRBV6-3; 13 positions agree with TRBD2. The CDR3 is 21 residues long. Trimming cost V 6 bases and J 4 bases; bases outside gene matches: 22. Germline CDR1 MNHEY, CDR2 SVGEGT. This CDR3 reads CASSPLLGLAGTSHTADTQYF. CDR3 coding DNA: TGTGCCAGCAGCCCACTCTTGGGACTAGCGGGGACCTCCCACACTGCAGATACGCAGTATTTT.

The V and J genes are TRBV11-3 and TRBJ2-5, with TRBD2 matching over 15 bases. V gave up 5 bases and J gave up 5 bases; unmatched junction bases: 9. This CDR3 contains 17 residues. Germline assignment: CDR1 SGHNT and CDR2 YENEEA. The DNA of the CDR3 is TGTGCCAGCAGCCCAAGGACTAGCGGGGGGGCCGGGGAGACCCAGTACTTC. Translated: CASSPRTSGGAGETQYF.

This chain connects TRBV2 to TRBJ2-2; 9 nucleotides match TRBD1. The germline V gene encodes CDR1 SNHLY and CDR2 FYNNEI. CDR3 length: 16 residues. V lost 4 bases, J lost 3 bases, and 6 bases stayed unmatched. CDR3: CASSALQGADTGELFF. The CDR3 DNA reads TGTGCCAGCAGTGCATTACAGGGGGCAGACACCGGGGAGCTGTTTTTT.

The rearrangement links TRBV4-1 to TRBJ1-6, with TRBD1 identical over 12 bases. Trimming removed 4 bases from V and 6 bases from J; junction bases left unmatched: 4. Germline V lookup: CDR1 MGHRA, CDR2 YSYEKL. The CDR3 is 16 amino acids. The CDR3 DNA follows: TGCGCCAGCAGCCTGGGACAGGGGGCCCTTAATTCACCCCTCCACTTT. This gives the protein CASSLGQGALNSPLHF.

The chain employs TRBV7-2 and TRBJ2-3, with 9 bases identical to TRBD2. V shed 5 bases and J 1 base; nucleotides not matched to a gene: 7. The CDR3 totals 16 residues. CDR1 and CDR2 (germline): SGHTA, FQGNSA. For the CDR3, the DNA is TGTGCCAGCAGCCTGGCGGGGGGGCCTGGCACAGATACGCAGTATTTT. Amino acids: CASSLAGGPGTDTQYF.

This chain joins TRBV11-2 and TRBJ1-2, with D possibly TRBD1 on 6 matching bases. The germline gives CDR1 SGHAT, CDR2 FQNNGV. CDR3 length equals 14 residues. Trimming took off 5 bases at V and 4 bases at J, with 14 bases between the two ends. The CDR3 loop reads CASSATGYLYGYTF. CDR3 nucleotide sequence: TGTGCCAGCAGCGCTACAGGGTACCTCTATGGCTACACCTTC.

Ten or more counts support this clone. The chain uses TRBV7-9 and TRBJ1-6; the D is unclear. This CDR3 is built from 14 residues. V lost 3 bases and J lost 6, with 9 bases in between. The V gene's germline CDR1 is SEHNR and CDR2 FQNEAQ (reference sequence). The CDR3 spells CASSFSAPNSPLHF. CDR3 nucleotide sequence: TGTGCCAGCAGCTTCAGCGCCCCTAATTCACCCCTCCACTTT.

The chain joins TRBV28 to TRBJ1-1; possibly TRBD1 for D (5 bases). Trimming stripped 1 base from V and 11 bases from J, with 17 bases between. The germline V gene encodes CDR1 MDHEN and CDR2 SYDVKM. The CDR3 totals 14 residues. The CDR3 loop reads CASSLSQDLGRAFF. The CDR3 nucleotides are TGTGCCAGCAGTTTATCACAGGACCTAGGACGCGCTTTCTTT.

This rearrangement joins TRBV7-2 to TRBJ1-1, with D maybe TRBD1 (6 bases). CDR1 and CDR2 (germline): SGHTA, FQGNSA. This CDR3 is built from 15 residues. The ends were cut back, 4 bases at V and 0 bases at J, with 12 bases in the middle. In DNA, the CDR3 is TGTGCCAGCAGCTCCGGACAGTTTCTGAACACTGAAGCTTTCTTT. Residues: CASSSGQFLNTEAFF. The variable domain in full, with the rest retrieved from reference TRBV7-2 and TRBJ1-1, is GAGVSQSPSNKVTEKGKDVELRCDPISGHTALYWYRQSLGQGLEFLIYFQGNSAPDKSGLPSDRFSAERTGGSVSTLTIQRTQQEDSAVYLCASSSGQFLNTEAFFGQGTRLTVV.

The chain carries TRBV15 and TRBJ1-4; 9 bases match TRBD1. The germline V gene has CDR1 LNHNV and CDR2 YYDKDF (reference sequence). Trimming removed 9 bases from V and 3 bases from J; junction bases left unmatched: 11. The CDR3 covers 16 residues. The CDR3 region is CATTDRGGIANEKLFF. CDR3 nucleotide sequence: TGTGCCACGACGGACAGGGGAGGTATAGCTAATGAAAAACTGTTTTTT.

In DNA, the CDR3 is TGTGCCAGCGGGGGGGTTTCGGACAATCAGCCCCAGCATTTT. It translates to CASGGVSDNQPQHF. The chain carries TRBV6-5 and TRBJ1-5; D is possibly TRBD1 (5 bases). Per the germline V gene, CDR1 is MNHEY and CDR2 is SVGAGI. The CDR3 spans 14 residues. With 8 bases removed from V and 3 bases from J, the gap between germline ends came to 14 bases.

This chain links TRBV10-3 with TRBJ1-6; a weak D match, TRBD1 (5 bases). Germline loops: CDR1 ENHRY, CDR2 SYGVKD. The V end lost 4 bases, the J end lost 5 bases, and 9 bases lay between the germline ends. This CDR3 contains 14 residues. This chain's CDR3 is CAISVGQNNSPLHF. In DNA form, the CDR3 reads TGTGCCATCAGTGTGGGGCAGAATAATTCACCCCTCCACTTT.

This chain links TRBV19 with TRBJ1-4; perhaps TRBD1 as D (5 bases). Germline V gene data show CDR1 as LNHDA and CDR2 as SQIVND (reference sequence). The V and J ends lost 4 bases and 8 bases respectively, with 17 bases between them. The CDR3 loop spans 15 amino acids. CDR3 loop: CASSKAGGTGEKLFF. Written as DNA, the CDR3 is TGTGCCAGTAGTAAGGCGGGGGGTACCGGCGAAAAACTGTTTTTT.

The CDR3 region has the DNA TGTGCCAGCAGTCTTGGGGGGGAGCAGCCCCAGCATTTT. Protein sequence: CASSLGGEQPQHF. The rearrangement links TRBV28 to TRBJ1-5, with TRBD1 as a possible D gene (5 bases). The CDR3 covers 13 residues. The V gene's germline CDR1 is MDHEN and CDR2 SYDVKM. The ends were cut back, 5 bases at V and 7 bases at J, with 12 bases in the middle.

This CDR3 reads CASSLAQGNTIYF. CDR3 in DNA: TGTGCCAGCAGCTTAGCGCAGGGGAACACCATATATTTT. The chain employs TRBV7-2 and TRBJ1-3, with a tentative D call TRBD1 (6 bases). Germline loops: CDR1 SGHTA, CDR2 FQGNSA. Trimming stripped 0 bases from V and 7 bases from J, with 7 bases between. This CDR3 is 13 amino acids long.

This chain links TRBV19 with TRBJ2-1, with TRBD2 matching 10 bases. The CDR3 spans 14 residues. Germline trimming cut 7 bases from V and 5 bases from J; bases unmatched to any gene: 5. Germline loops: CDR1 LNHDA, CDR2 SQIVND (reference sequence). The CDR3 nucleotides read TGTGCCAGTACCCGAGCGGGGGGGCACAATGAGCAGTTCTTC. It yields the protein CASTRAGGHNEQFF.

This clone was recorded once. The chain is built from TRBV6-6 and TRBJ2-7; D possibly corresponds to TRBD1 (5 bases). The germline gives CDR1 MNHNY, CDR2 SVGAGI (reference sequence). Between the trimmed V and J ends, which lost 6 bases and 0 bases, there was a span of 12 bases. The length of the CDR3 is 14 residues. The CDR3 reads CASRTPGISYEQYF. CDR3 bases: TGTGCCAGCAGAACCCCAGGGATCTCCTACGAGCAGTACTTC.

In DNA, the CDR3 is TGTGCCAGCAGGCGGAGCACAGATACGCAGTATTTT. It encodes CASRRSTDTQYF. The chain links TRBV2 to TRBJ2-3; unclear D gene. Germline loops: CDR1 SNHLY, CDR2 FYNNEI. The V end was cut by 6 bases, the J end by 0 bases, with 4 bases between. The CDR3 sequence is 12 residues long. The whole variable domain, filled in from reference TRBV2 and TRBJ2-3, reads EPEVTQTPSHQVTQMGQEVILRCVPISNHLYFYWYRQILGQKVEFLVSFYNNEISEKSEIFDDQFSVERPDGSNFTLKIRSTKLEDSAMYFCASRRSTDTQYFGPGTRLTVL.

This chain uses TRBV5-5 with TRBJ2-7, with 7 bases matching TRBD1. V lost 4 bases to trimming and J lost 2 bases; unmatched junction nucleotides: 6. The V gene's germline CDR1 is SGHKS and CDR2 YYEKEE (reference sequence). The CDR3 has 14 amino acids. CDR3 loop: CASSPRQGPYEQYF. CDR3 coding DNA: TGTGCCAGCAGCCCCAGACAGGGCCCCTACGAGCAGTACTTC.

This clone was recorded only once. The chain couples TRBV19 to TRBJ1-2; D remains unclear. The CDR3 consists of 14 residues. The V gene's germline CDR1 is LNHDA and CDR2 SQIVND (reference sequence). V lost 6 bases and J lost 4, with 15 bases in between. CDR3 protein: CASSPQPSGYGYTF. CDR3 coding DNA: TGTGCCAGTAGCCCCCAGCCTTCGGGCTATGGCTACACCTTC.

The V and J genes are TRBV28 and TRBJ1-5; D not certain. Germline V gene lookup returns CDR1 MDHEN and CDR2 SYDVKM. This CDR3 is 16 amino acids long. V was pared by 6 bases and J by 4 bases, with 19 bases between. Written as DNA, the CDR3 is TGTGCCAGCAGCTCTAGCCTGGGGTTGGGGAATCAGCCCCAGCATTTT. Protein sequence: CASSSSLGLGNQPQHF.